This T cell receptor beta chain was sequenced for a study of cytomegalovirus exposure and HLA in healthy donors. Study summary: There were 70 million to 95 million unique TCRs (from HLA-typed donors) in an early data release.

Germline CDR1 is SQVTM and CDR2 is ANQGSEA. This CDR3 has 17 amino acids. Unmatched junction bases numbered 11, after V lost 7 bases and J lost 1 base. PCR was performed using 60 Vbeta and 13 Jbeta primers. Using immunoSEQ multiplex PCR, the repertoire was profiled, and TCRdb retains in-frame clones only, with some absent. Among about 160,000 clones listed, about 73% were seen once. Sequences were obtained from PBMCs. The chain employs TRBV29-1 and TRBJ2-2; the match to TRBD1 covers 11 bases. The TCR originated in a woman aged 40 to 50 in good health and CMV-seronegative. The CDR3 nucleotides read TGCAGCGCCGCGGGACAGGGGGGTTATAGGAACACCGGGGAGCTGTTTTTT. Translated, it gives CSAAGQGGYRNTGELFF.